The clone carrying this T cell receptor beta chain was detected once. Its antigen is currently unknown. The sample comes from a study of graft-versus-host responses after intestinal transplantation. Overall study context: Each of the recipients got a multivisceral, liver-intestinal, or isolated intestinal transplant. Anti-thymocyte globulin was used for induction in all recipients, who then took tacrolimus and steroids for approximately 3 years. Study conclusions and caveats: The marrow of recipients harbored GvH clones, and ileum or blood showed some of them first. Allografts from individuals with graft-donor T cell macrochimerism displayed high graft-versus-host to host-versus-graft clonal ratios.

Germline-derived CDR1 and CDR2 are MNHEY and SVGAGI. The V and J ends lost 6 bases and 4 bases respectively, with 18 bases between them. The CDR3 loop spans 15 amino acids. The repertoire was sequenced with immunoSEQ multiplex PCR; TCRdb's copy has only in-frame clones and lacks some. The sample has around 90,000 clones, approximately 94% seen once. The source was unstimulated CD4+ T cells sorted from spleen or lymph node cells, collected before transplant. This chain connects TRBV6-5 to TRBJ1-2; D is possibly TRBD1 (5 bases). This clonotype was sampled from a human donor who was the organ donor for an intestinal transplant. CDR3 region: CASRQGVGTSYGYTF. The CDR3 DNA reads as TGTGCCAGCAGACAAGGGGTAGGGACCTCCTATGGCTACACCTTC.